The next 23 T cell receptor beta chains were all read from a single sample in a study of T-cell memory formation after mild COVID-19 (dated by TCRdb to the early 2020s). Library prep was done by 5' RACE. Sequencing relied on an Illumina NovaSeq 6000. TCRdb reprocessing: public reads trimmed at Q25 with fastp, clones called with MiXCR, in-frame beta chains kept. Every CDR3 protein is listed once, alongside the most common genes and DNA of its rows. Recorded for this sample are more than 250,000 distinct CDR3 sequences; about 20% of them occurred a single time. Roughly 23% of the sample lies in the top ten. Sample: PBMCs or a T cell subset sorted from them (not recorded which). These receptors came from a young man who had mild COVID-19 (a few samples of this study predate the infection). The sample titles of this study are shuffled in the database, so cell type and time point are left out; the donor was told from shared clones.

This clonotype was found a few times. V is TRBV4-3 and J is TRBJ2-1; D may match TRBD1 or TRBD2 (6 bases each). The CDR3 runs to 17 residues. V was clipped by 0 bases and J by 9 bases, with 21 bases between them. In germline, CDR1 is LGHNA, CDR2 YSLEER. In DNA form, the CDR3 reads TGCGCCAGCAGCCAAGACCCGTGGGGGGCCGTCGGGGGTGAGCAGTTCTTC. Amino acids: CASSQDPWGAVGGEQFF.

This clonotype occurred a few times. The chain links TRBV25-1 to TRBJ1-2; D is unclear. The germline V and J ends were trimmed by 1 base and 6 bases, with 6 bases remaining between them. The CDR3 is 12 amino acids. Germline V gene sequence: CDR1 MGHDK, CDR2 SYGVNS. DNA for the CDR3: TGTGCCAGCAGTGAATTAGGTCATGGCTACACCTTC. Translated: CASSELGHGYTF.

J is TRBJ2-7 and V is TRBV6-5, with a tentative D call TRBD1 (5 bases). The CDR3 spans 13 residues. Trimming removed 10 bases from V and 6 bases from J, with 19 bases in between. The germline V gene has CDR1 MNHEY and CDR2 SVGAGI. Here the CDR3 DNA reads TGTGCCACCAAACACTCCCAGGGTCCCGAGCAGTACGTC. Protein: CATKHSQGPEQYV.

This clonotype has only a few counts. This chain uses TRBV21-1 with TRBJ1-2. TRBV21-1 counts as a pseudogene. The CDR3 has 17 amino acids. Here the CDR3 reads CASSKVVSGRYNYGYTF. CDR3 DNA sequence: TGTGCCAGCAGCAAGGTAGTTTCGGGCCGCTATAACTATGGCTACACCTTC.

This clonotype was counted between two and nine times. The chain uses TRBV30 and TRBJ1-5, with a possible D match to TRBD1 (6 bases). The ends were cut back, 1 base at V and 2 bases at J, with 12 bases in the middle. The CDR3 is 15 residues long. The V gene's germline CDR1 is GTSNPN and CDR2 SVGIG (reference sequence). In DNA form, the CDR3 reads TGTGCCTGGAGTGCGGGGGGCATAGGCAATCAGCCCCAGCATTTT. Translation gives CAWSAGGIGNQPQHF. The full variable domain, its missing parts supplied by reference TRBV30 and TRBJ1-5, is SQTIHQWPATLVQPVGSPLSLECTVEGTSNPNLYWYRQAAGRGLQLLFYSVGIGQISSEVPQNLSASRPQDRQFILSSKKLLLSDSGFYLCAWSAGGIGNQPQHFGDGTRLSIL.

Ten or more counts support this clonotype. The CDR3 sequence: CASSATGLRSYEQYF. The CDR3 bases are TGCGCCAGCAGCGCCACAGGGTTACGCTCCTACGAGCAGTACTTC. The chain combines TRBV5-1 with TRBJ2-7, with D possibly matching TRBD1 (6 bases). This CDR3 region has 15 residues. V lost 4 bases, J lost 0 bases, and 14 bases lay in between. Germline V gene lookup returns CDR1 SGHRS and CDR2 YFSETQ. The full variable domain, with the rest looked up from reference TRBV5-1 and TRBJ2-7, is KAGVTQTPRYLIKTRGQQVTLSCSPISGHRSVSWYQQTPGQGLQFLFEYFSETQRNKGNFPGRFSGRQFSNSRSEMNVSTLELGDSALYLCASSATGLRSYEQYFGPGTRLTVT.

This clonotype was counted only a few times. V usage is TRBV15 and J usage is TRBJ1-1, with 7 positions matching TRBD1. There are 14 residues in the CDR3. V shed 2 bases and J 1 base; nucleotides not matched to a gene: 1. The germline CDR1 and CDR2 sequences are LNHNV and YYDKDF (reference sequence). As DNA, the CDR3 is TGTGCCACCAGCAGATCAGGGGGGAACACTGAAGCTTTCTTT. Residues: CATSRSGGNTEAFF.

The chain recombines TRBV11-3 with TRBJ2-3; weak D call: TRBD2 (5 bases). V gave up 0 bases and J gave up 6 bases, with 10 bases separating them. The CDR3 totals 14 residues. Germline CDR1 SGHNT, CDR2 YENEEA. CDR3 sequence reads: CASSLDFGGDTQYF. The CDR3 DNA reads TGTGCCAGCAGCTTAGATTTCGGCGGGGATACGCAGTATTTT.

The rearrangement uses TRBV7-3 and TRBJ2-2, with D possibly being TRBD1 (7 bases). The germline V gene encodes CDR1 SGHTA and CDR2 FQGTGA. This CDR3 is built from 15 residues. The V gene lost 4 bases and the J gene lost 4 bases, with 13 bases spanning the gap. CDR3 loop: CASSSSQGGTGELFF. In DNA, the CDR3 is TGTGCCAGCAGCTCATCCCAGGGGGGCACCGGGGAGCTGTTTTTT.

The genes are TRBV29-1 and TRBJ2-1; D unclear. In germline, CDR1 is SQVTM, CDR2 ANQGSEA. The CDR3 runs to 12 residues. V lost 2 bases to trimming and J lost 5 bases, with 7 bases between them. CDR3 loop: CSVELRHNEQFF. The CDR3, as DNA: TGCAGCGTTGAATTAAGGCACAATGAGCAGTTCTTC.

In this sample, this clonotype turned up a few times. This rearrangement joins TRBV5-1 to TRBJ2-3; 8 positions match TRBD1. The CDR3 runs 16 residues. V shed 2 bases, J shed 6 bases, and the junction held 11 bases outside the gene matches. Looked up from germline, CDR1 is SGHRS and CDR2 is YFSETQ. The CDR3 reads CASSFGDRTPRDTQYF. In DNA, the CDR3 is TGCGCCAGCAGCTTTGGGGACAGGACGCCCCGGGATACGCAGTATTTT.

V gene TRBV27 combines with J gene TRBJ2-5; D not resolved. Germline lookup yields CDR1 MNHEY and CDR2 SMNVEV (reference sequence). This CDR3 is 13 amino acids long. The V and J ends lost 1 base and 9 bases respectively, with 12 bases between them. The CDR3 DNA reads as TGTGCCAGCAGTTTATTCGAGATGAGCGCCCAGTACTTC. It encodes CASSLFEMSAQYF.

The chain employs TRBV25-1 and TRBJ2-5, with D perhaps matching TRBD1 (9 bases). V gave up 4 bases and J gave up 12 bases, with 18 bases separating them. This CDR3 contains 13 residues. The V gene's germline CDR1 is MGHDK and CDR2 SYGVNS. CDR3 in amino acids: CASSAPGGDREYF. CDR3 sequence (DNA): TGTGCCAGCAGTGCCCCGGGAGGGGACAGGGAGTACTTC.

This clonotype occurred many times. V is TRBV3-1 and J is TRBJ1-1; D ambiguous. Deletions cut 4 bases from V and 1 base from J, with 7 bases between. Germline CDR1 reads LGHDT; CDR2 reads YNNKEL (reference sequence). The CDR3 is made up of 13 amino acids. CDR3 sequence reads: CASSPWGNTEAFF. In DNA form, the CDR3 reads TGTGCCAGCAGCCCTTGGGGGAACACTGAAGCTTTCTTT.

In this sample, this clonotype turned up a few times. This chain uses TRBV29-1 with TRBJ2-5; the D is unclear. V was trimmed by 4 bases and J by 2 bases, leaving 8 bases between them. CDR1 SQVTM and CDR2 ANQGSEA come from the germline V gene. The CDR3 covers 12 residues. The CDR3 DNA follows: TGCAGCGTTGGGGCAGCACAAGAGACCCAGTACTTC. It is translated as CSVGAAQETQYF.

The sample holds one count of this clonotype. V is TRBV10-3 and J is TRBJ1-1; 8 nucleotides match TRBD1. Looked up from germline, CDR1 is ENHRY and CDR2 is SYGVKD. This CDR3 is built from 14 residues. The V segment lost 4 bases and the J segment 1 base; nucleotides outside the gene matches: 2. This CDR3 is CAISATGENTEAFF. CDR3 nucleotide sequence: TGTGCCATCAGTGCGACAGGGGAGAACACTGAAGCTTTCTTT.

V usage is TRBV12-3 or TRBV12-4 and J usage is TRBJ2-7; TRBD1 matches 7 bases. This CDR3 contains 12 residues. J lost 6 bases, V lost 7 bases, and 6 bases had no gene match. CDR3 loop: CASKFPGGEQYF. CDR3 nucleotide sequence: TGTGCCAGCAAATTTCCAGGGGGCGAGCAGTACTTC.

This clonotype was seen ten or more times. The V and J genes are TRBV5-1 and TRBJ1-3, with unresolved D. This CDR3 is built from 15 residues. Germline CDR1 and CDR2: SGHRS and YFSETQ. Trimming removed 1 base at V and 0 bases at J, with 8 bases between. The DNA of the CDR3 is TGCGCCAGCAGCTTGACAGCGGACTCTGGAAACACCATATATTTT. It specifies CASSLTADSGNTIYF. Variable domain in full (rest from reference TRBV5-1 and TRBJ1-3): KAGVTQTPRYLIKTRGQQVTLSCSPISGHRSVSWYQQTPGQGLQFLFEYFSETQRNKGNFPGRFSGRQFSNSRSEMNVSTLELGDSALYLCASSLTADSGNTIYFGEGSWLTVV.

This clonotype came up a few times. The J gene is TRBJ2-1, the V gene TRBV6-2 or TRBV6-3; 9 bases align to TRBD1. CDR3 length equals 16 residues. Germline V gene sequence: CDR1 MNHEY, CDR2 SVGEGT. Losses at the gene ends were 3 bases for V and 9 bases for J; bases not matched to a gene: 12. The CDR3 bases are TGTGCCAGCAGTTATTACCCCCGGCAGGGACAGGGTGAGCAGTTCTTC. Encoded protein: CASSYYPRQGQGEQFF.

The V gene is TRBV5-1, the J gene TRBJ1-6; 12 positions match TRBD1. Germline lookup yields CDR1 SGHRS and CDR2 YFSETQ. The J segment lost 10 bases and the V segment lost 5 bases, leaving 7 bases of the junction unmatched. The CDR3 is 15 amino acids. CDR3 sequence: CASRGTGGFESPLHF. The DNA of the CDR3 is TGCGCCAGCAGGGGGACAGGGGGCTTCGAGTCACCCCTCCACTTT.

The chain combines TRBV12-5 with TRBJ2-3, with 7 bases identical to TRBD2. Looked up from germline, CDR1 is LGHNT and CDR2 is FRNRAP. The V segment lost 6 bases and the J segment 3 bases; nucleotides outside the gene matches: 12. The CDR3 runs 16 residues. This CDR3 reads CASGSPRGTPTDTQYF. In DNA, the CDR3 is TGTGCTAGTGGAAGCCCGCGGGGGACTCCTACAGATACGCAGTATTTT.

This clonotype showed up just a few times. The rearrangement joins TRBV7-2 to TRBJ2-2, with 7 nucleotides matching TRBD1. Germline CDR1 SGHTA, CDR2 FQGNSA. Losses at the gene ends were 4 bases for V and 0 bases for J; bases not matched to a gene: 5. The CDR3 contains 16 residues. The CDR3 protein is CASSSWTGSNTGELFF. CDR3 in DNA: TGTGCCAGCAGCTCATGGACAGGATCGAACACCGGGGAGCTGTTTTTT.

The rearrangement links TRBV29-1 to TRBJ2-1; D is undetermined. CDR3 size: 13 residues. Between the trimmed V and J ends, which lost 5 bases and 6 bases, there was a span of 14 bases. Germline loops: CDR1 SQVTM, CDR2 ANQGSEA. Here the CDR3 reads CSVTTLLGNEQFF. In DNA, the CDR3 is TGCAGCGTTACCACCTTATTGGGCAATGAGCAGTTCTTC.